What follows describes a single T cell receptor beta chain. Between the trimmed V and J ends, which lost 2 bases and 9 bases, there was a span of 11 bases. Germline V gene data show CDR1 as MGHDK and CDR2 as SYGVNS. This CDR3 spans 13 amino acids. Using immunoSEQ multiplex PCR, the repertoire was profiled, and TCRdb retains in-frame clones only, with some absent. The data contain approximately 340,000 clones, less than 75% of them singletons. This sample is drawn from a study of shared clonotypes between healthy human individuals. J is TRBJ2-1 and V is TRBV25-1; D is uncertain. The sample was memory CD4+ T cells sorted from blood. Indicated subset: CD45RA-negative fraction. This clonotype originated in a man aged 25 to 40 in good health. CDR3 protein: CASSETTRSEQFF. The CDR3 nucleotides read TGTGCCAGCAGTGAAACAACCCGGAGTGAGCAGTTCTTC.